This TCR beta chain is drawn from a study of T cell repertoires in cytomegalovirus infection. About this clonotype: The antigen remains unidentified.

TCRdb analysed the reads with MiXCR anew, one entry per CDR3 protein. In the table there are approximately 990,000 distinct CDR3 sequences, roughly a third of which are singletons. The CDR3 covers 14 residues. Unmatched junction bases numbered 3, after V lost 7 bases and J lost 5 bases. The chain joins TRBV12-3 or TRBV12-4 to TRBJ2-1, with 12 nucleotides matching TRBD2. This specimen consisted of cultured CD8+ T cells from PBMCs, obtained from culture after CMV antigen stimulation. This clonotype originated in a human donor in good health (CMV status not recorded). Some clones in this sample may be carry-over from other donors' samples. CDR3 in amino acids: CASNGLAGNNEQFF. The CDR3 DNA reads TGTGCCAGCAACGGACTAGCGGGGAACAATGAGCAGTTCTTC.